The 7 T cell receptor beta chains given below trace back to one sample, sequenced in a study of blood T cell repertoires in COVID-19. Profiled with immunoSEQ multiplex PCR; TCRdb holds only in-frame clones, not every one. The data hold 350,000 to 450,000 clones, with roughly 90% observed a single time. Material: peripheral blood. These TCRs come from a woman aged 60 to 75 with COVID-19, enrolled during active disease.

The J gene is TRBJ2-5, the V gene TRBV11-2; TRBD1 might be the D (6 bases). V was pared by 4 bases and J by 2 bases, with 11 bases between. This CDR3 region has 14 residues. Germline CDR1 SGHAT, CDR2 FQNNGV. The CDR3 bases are TGTGCCAGCAGCTCCCAGGACAGTCAAGAGACCCAGTACTTC. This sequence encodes CASSSQDSQETQYF.

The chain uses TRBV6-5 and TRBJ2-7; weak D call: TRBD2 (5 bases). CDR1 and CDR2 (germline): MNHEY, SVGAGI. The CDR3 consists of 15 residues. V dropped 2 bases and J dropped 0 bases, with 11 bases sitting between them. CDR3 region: CASSYDRDYSYEQYF. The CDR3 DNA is TGTGCCAGCAGTTACGATCGGGATTACTCCTACGAGCAGTACTTC.

The DNA of the CDR3 is TGCAGCGTTGTTGACAGTTGGAACACTGAAGCTTTCTTT. It specifies CSVVDSWNTEAFF. This chain links TRBV29-1 with TRBJ1-1; D perhaps matches TRBD1 (5 bases). This CDR3 contains 13 residues. Trimming shortened V by 4 bases and J by 1 base, and 10 bases separated the two germline ends. Germline CDR1 and CDR2: SQVTM and ANQGSEA.

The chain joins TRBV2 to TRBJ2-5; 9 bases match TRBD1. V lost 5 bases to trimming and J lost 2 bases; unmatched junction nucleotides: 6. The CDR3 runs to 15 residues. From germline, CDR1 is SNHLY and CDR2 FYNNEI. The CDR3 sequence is CASSQQGAGQETQYF. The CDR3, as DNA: TGTGCCAGCAGTCAACAGGGGGCGGGACAAGAGACCCAGTACTTC. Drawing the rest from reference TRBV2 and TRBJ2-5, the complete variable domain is EPEVTQTPSHQVTQMGQEVILRCVPISNHLYFYWYRQILGQKVEFLVSFYNNEISEKSEIFDDQFSVERPDGSNFTLKIRSTKLEDSAMYFCASSQQGAGQETQYFGPGTRLLVL.

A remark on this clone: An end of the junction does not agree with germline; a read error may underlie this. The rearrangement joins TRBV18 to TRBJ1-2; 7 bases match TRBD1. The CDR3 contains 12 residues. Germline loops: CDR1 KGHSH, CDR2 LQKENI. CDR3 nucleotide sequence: TGTGCCAGCTCACTAAGACAGGGCACTCTCCGCTTC. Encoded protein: CASSLRQGTLRF.

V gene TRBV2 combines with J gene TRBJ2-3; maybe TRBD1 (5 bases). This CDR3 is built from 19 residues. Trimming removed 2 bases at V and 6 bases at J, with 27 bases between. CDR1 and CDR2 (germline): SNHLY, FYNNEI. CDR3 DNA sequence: TGTGCCAGCAGTGAAACTCAGGGTTGGACGTACTCACAAGTGGATACGCAGTATTTT. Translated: CASSETQGWTYSQVDTQYF.

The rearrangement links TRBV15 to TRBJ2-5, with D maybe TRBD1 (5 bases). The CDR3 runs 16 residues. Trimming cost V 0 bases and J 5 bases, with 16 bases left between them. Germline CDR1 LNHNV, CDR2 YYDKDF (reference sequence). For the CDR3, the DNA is TGTGCCACCAGCAGAGATCTGGGGCGTGGGCGGGAGACCCAGTACTTC. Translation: CATSRDLGRGRETQYF.